This T cell receptor beta chain was sequenced for a study of blood T cell repertoires in COVID-19 (dated by TCRdb to 2019 to 2021). In terms of the full investigation: Samples covering the acute and convalescent phases of COVID-19 were provided by collaborators in the United States, Italy and Spain. Deeply sampled blood TCRbeta repertoires from subjects exposed to, actively infected with, or recovered from COVID-19 were included in the dataset. Samples were obtained from the ongoing ImmuneRACE study (first 160 participants) and from 1,254 subjects provided by 6 global collaborators. Nearly every sample came with metadata listing a de-identified subject ID, COVID-19 status, age in years and sex. Where available, HLA class I and class II types were taken from metadata supplied by the sample provider and were not determined by assay-based typing. The prospective study material was composed of cDNA or gDNA derived from T cells, B-cell-depleted T cells, or PBMCs. The repertoires were made available in a free public database intended to serve as a resource for research on the immune response to SARS-CoV-2. What the research found in general, with its limitations: Clinical and demographic metadata were provided uncurated, with the amount varying by source and participant.

CDR1 and CDR2 (SGHNT, YYREEE) derive from the germline V gene (reference sequence). Including cysteine and phenylalanine, the CDR3 has 13 amino acids. Just CDR3 DNA is preserved here, 39 bases in frame from base 1. The V end loses 4 bases and the J end loses 7 bases, and a stretch of 12 bases separates them. TCRbeta CDR3 regions were amplified from genomic DNA by means of the immunoSEQ Assay, a bias-controlled multiplex PCR. Regarding the original processing steps: Within the assay, amplification of reference gene primers was used to estimate how many nucleated cells each sample contained. To quantify the absolute abundance of each unique TCRbeta CDR3 rearrangement, sequence reads were collapsed and filtered. For each sample, productive Simpson clonality was calculated as the square root of Simpson's diversity index over productive rearrangements. TCRdb re-hosts the immuneACCESS table, in-frame sequences only. Its copies lack some clones; in the studies checked, an unresolved V gene accounts for under half of them, and the cause for the rest is not known. V and J calls and clone size are as listed in that table; D and trimming were resolved from the DNA. The sample table shows 200,000 to 250,000 clones, and 82% are seen once. About 4.5% of the sample goes to the ten largest clones.

Whole blood was collected in K2EDTA tubes by collaborating institutions according to the institutions' own protocols. Collaborator samples were shipped for TCRbeta analysis as frozen whole blood, isolated PBMCs, or DNA extracted from either sample type. This clone was detected only a few times. What this receptor recognizes is not known. The sample holds no much larger clone one base away, and base qualities are not on file. This sequence originates from a woman between 70 and 85 years old with acute or convalescent COVID-19. The sample taken for sequencing was peripheral blood. This receptor chain uses TRBV5-4 and TRBJ2-1; the D gene assignment is ambiguous. The CDR3 region reads CASSTSSRNEQFF. In nucleotide form, the sequence is TGTGCCAGCAGCACGTCCAGCAGGAATGAGCAGTTCTTC.